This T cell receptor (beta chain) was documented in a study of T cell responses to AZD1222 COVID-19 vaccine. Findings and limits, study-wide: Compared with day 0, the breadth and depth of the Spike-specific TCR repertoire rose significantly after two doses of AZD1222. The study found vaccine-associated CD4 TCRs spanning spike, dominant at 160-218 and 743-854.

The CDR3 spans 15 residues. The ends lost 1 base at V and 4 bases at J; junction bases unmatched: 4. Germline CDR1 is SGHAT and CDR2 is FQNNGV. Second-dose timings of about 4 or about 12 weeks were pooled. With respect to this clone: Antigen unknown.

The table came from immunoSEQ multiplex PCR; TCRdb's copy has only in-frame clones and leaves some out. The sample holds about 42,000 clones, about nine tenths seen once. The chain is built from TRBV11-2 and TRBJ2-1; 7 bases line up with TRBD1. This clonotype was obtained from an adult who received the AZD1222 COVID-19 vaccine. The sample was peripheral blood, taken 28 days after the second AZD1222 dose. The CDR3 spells CASSLGPGQYNEQFF. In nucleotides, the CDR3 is TGTGCCAGCAGCTTAGGCCCGGGACAGTACAATGAGCAGTTCTTC.